This TCR beta chain was identified during a study of cytomegalovirus exposure and HLA in healthy donors. Whole-study findings and limits: There were around 160 TCR beta chains listed as cytomegalovirus-associated. The classifier reportedly diagnosed cytomegalovirus status with high sensitivity and specificity. The TCR clusters that emerged in the first cohort tended, a later analysis found, to co-occur in the 95 to 150 validation repertoires.

Comments on this clone: The antigen is not known.

The table came from immunoSEQ multiplex PCR; TCRdb's copy has only in-frame clones and leaves some out. The sample consists of approximately 160,000 clones, around nine tenths of them appearing once. This CDR3 has 14 amino acids. The V and J ends lost 4 bases and 0 bases, in that order; junction bases with no gene match: 3. Germline lookup yields CDR1 SGHNT and CDR2 YYREEE (reference sequence). The origin of this receptor is a man in his late teens or twenties in good health and CMV-seropositive. Sequenced input: PBMCs. This chain uses TRBV5-4 with TRBJ1-1; TRBD1 aligns across 7 bases. The CDR3 spells CASSMGQMNTEAFF. In nucleotides, the CDR3 is TGTGCCAGCAGCATGGGACAGATGAACACTGAAGCTTTCTTT.